Presented here are 26 T cell receptor beta chains from one specimen sequenced in a study of graft-versus-host responses after intestinal transplantation (dated by TCRdb to the early 2020s). The receptor library was made with the immunoSEQ multiplex PCR assay. This is the immuneACCESS table as TCRdb keeps it, with only in-frame sequences that have V and J called. A part of the clones is gone; compared with another copy, unresolved V genes explain less than half, and the rest is unexplained. The sample profile shows roughly 53,000 clones; more than 80% of them were found once. 5% to 6.5% of the sample is taken by the ten largest. The sample consisted of PBMCs, taken 650 to 670 days after intestinal transplant. These TCRs come from a human patient who received an intestinal transplant, so some T cells may come from the graft donor.

The J gene is TRBJ2-5, the V gene TRBV5-1; TRBD1 is a possible D gene (6 bases). Germline V CDR1 and CDR2: SGHRS, YFSETQ. Trimming took 2 bases from V and 1 from J, leaving 9 bases between them. The CDR3 sequence is 14 residues long. The CDR3 DNA sequence: TGCGCCAGCAGCTTTGGACAGCCCCAAGAGACCCAGTACTTC. It yields the protein CASSFGQPQETQYF.

This clone was seen a single time. The chain employs TRBV7-3 and TRBJ1-6; D not resolved. CDR1 and CDR2 (germline): SGHTA, FQGTGA. The CDR3 totals 14 residues. Trimming removed 5 bases at V and 4 bases at J, with 9 bases between. CDR3 residues: CASSEGMYNSPLHF. CDR3 nucleotide sequence: TGTGCCAGCAGCGAAGGAATGTATAATTCACCCCTCCACTTT. Full variable domain (outside the CDR3, taken from reference TRBV7-3 and TRBJ1-6): GAGVSQTPSNKVTEKGKYVELRCDPISGHTALYWYRQSLGQGPEFLIYFQGTGAADDSGLPNDRFFAVRPEGSVSTLKIQRTERGDSAVYLCASSEGMYNSPLHFGNGTRLTVT.

This rearrangement joins TRBV7-8 to TRBJ1-6; D possibly corresponds to TRBD1 (6 bases). Per germline, CDR1 SGHVS and CDR2 FQNEAQ. The CDR3 is 15 amino acids. V gave up 3 bases and J gave up 7 bases, with 13 bases separating them. DNA for the CDR3: TGTGCCAGCAGCTTCACCGGGACACGGAATTCACCCCTCCACTTT. Protein: CASSFTGTRNSPLHF.

The CDR3: CASSSREGTEAFF. CDR3 bases: TGTGCCAGCAGCTCCAGGGAGGGCACTGAAGCTTTCTTT. The rearrangement links TRBV7-9 to TRBJ1-1; D is possibly TRBD1 (5 bases). The length of the CDR3 is 13 residues. Between the trimmed V and J ends, which lost 4 bases and 4 bases, there was a span of 10 bases. Germline loops: CDR1 SEHNR, CDR2 FQNEAQ (reference sequence).

J is TRBJ1-3 and V is TRBV29-1; D uncertain. V lost 2 bases to trimming and J lost 0 bases, with 2 bases between them. The CDR3 runs 12 residues. Germline V CDR1 and CDR2: SQVTM, ANQGSEA. The CDR3 loop reads CSVESSGNTIYF. The CDR3 DNA follows: TGCAGCGTTGAAAGCTCTGGAAACACCATATATTTT.

The chain employs TRBV5-4 and TRBJ1-1; D not certain. Trimming took off 0 bases at V and 0 bases at J, with 6 bases between the two ends. CDR3 length equals 14 residues. Per germline, CDR1 SGHNT and CDR2 YYREEE (reference sequence). The CDR3 bases are TGTGCCAGCAGCTTGGCGGATTTGAACACTGAAGCTTTCTTT. Its translation: CASSLADLNTEAFF.

This sequence joins TRBV5-6 and TRBJ2-2; 10 positions agree with TRBD1. V lost 0 bases to trimming and J lost 3 bases; unmatched junction nucleotides: 5. The CDR3 runs to 17 residues. Germline CDR1 is SGHDT and CDR2 is YYEEEE. The DNA of the CDR3 is TGTGCCAGCAGCTTGGAATGGACAGGGGGTTACACCGGGGAGCTGTTTTTT. This gives the protein CASSLEWTGGYTGELFF. Full variable domain (rest looked up from reference TRBV5-6 and TRBJ2-2): DAGVTQSPTHLIKTRGQQVTLRCSPKSGHDTVSWYQQALGQGPQFIFQYYEEEERQRGNFPDRFSGHQFPNYSSELNVNALLLGDSALYLCASSLEWTGGYTGELFFGEGSRLTVL.

This CDR3 is CASSPLERGGSDTQYF. The CDR3 nucleotides are TGTGCCAGCTCACCACTGGAGCGGGGTGGGTCGGATACGCAGTATTTT. This chain links TRBV18 with TRBJ2-3, with 7 bases matching TRBD2. This CDR3 has 16 residues. Germline-derived CDR1 and CDR2 are KGHSH and LQKENI. Trimming at V came to 1 base and at J to 6 bases, leaving 10 bases not matched to a gene.

CDR3 residues: CASKGVTEAFF. As DNA, the CDR3 is TGTGCCAGCAAGGGGGTTACTGAAGCTTTCTTT. The chain couples TRBV6-1 to TRBJ1-1, with D maybe TRBD1 (6 bases). Germline CDR1 is MNHNS and CDR2 is SASEGT. V lost 7 bases to trimming and J lost 5 bases, with 8 bases between them. The CDR3 runs 11 residues.

This chain links TRBV19 with TRBJ2-1; D is unclear. The CDR3 loop spans 14 amino acids. V was cut by 6 bases and J by 6 bases, with 15 bases left in between. Germline-derived CDR1 and CDR2 are LNHDA and SQIVND (reference sequence). CDR3 residues: CASSEPPPPNEQFF. The DNA of the CDR3 is TGTGCCAGTAGCGAACCCCCCCCTCCCAATGAGCAGTTCTTC.

The chain couples TRBV9 to TRBJ1-6, with D hard to call. Germline V gene lookup returns CDR1 SGDLS and CDR2 YYNGEE. Trimming shortened V by 3 bases and J by 10 bases, and 8 bases separated the two germline ends. The CDR3 is 12 amino acids. The chain's CDR3 is CASSGYQSPLHF. DNA of the CDR3: TGTGCCAGCAGCGGGTACCAGTCACCCCTCCACTTT.

The chain combines TRBV5-4 with TRBJ1-6, with 9 bases matching TRBD1. V gave up 4 bases and J gave up 5 bases; unmatched junction bases: 4. CDR1 SGHNT and CDR2 YYREEE come from the germline V gene (reference sequence). CDR3 length equals 15 residues. In nucleotides, the CDR3 is TGTGCCAGCAGCGAAGGACAGGGGAATAATTCACCCCTCCACTTT. The encoded protein is CASSEGQGNNSPLHF. The full variable domain, its missing parts supplied by reference TRBV5-4 and TRBJ1-6, is ETGVTQSPTHLIKTRGQQVTLRCSSQSGHNTVSWYQQALGQGPQFIFQYYREEENGRGNFPPRFSGLQFPNYSSELNVNALELDDSALYLCASSEGQGNNSPLHFGNGTRLTVT.

The gene calls are TRBV11-2 and TRBJ1-4; 8 positions match TRBD1. V dropped 4 bases and J dropped 2; count of bases not matched to a gene: 3. The CDR3 spans 15 residues. The germline CDR1 and CDR2 sequences are SGHAT and FQNNGV. The CDR3 DNA sequence: TGTGCCAGCAGCTCGACAGGGGTGACTAATGAAAAACTGTTTTTT. This sequence encodes CASSSTGVTNEKLFF.

The rearrangement links TRBV4-1 to TRBJ2-1; D uncertain. Germline CDR1 MGHRA, CDR2 YSYEKL. Trimming pared 4 bases from V and 7 bases from J, leaving 11 bases between. This CDR3 spans 13 amino acids. This CDR3 reads CASSPLTLNEQFF. CDR3 coding DNA: TGCGCCAGCAGCCCCCTTACCTTGAATGAGCAGTTCTTC.

This clone appeared a single time. A read error may account for a junction end that differs from germline. This chain connects TRBV11-2 to TRBJ2-2; TRBD1 might be the D (6 bases). The germline gives CDR1 SGHAT, CDR2 FQNNGV. The CDR3 sequence is 14 residues long. The DNA for the CDR3 is TGTGCCAGCACCTTATACAGGGAAACCGGGGAGCTGTTTTTT. This gives the protein CASTLYRETGELFF.

The chain uses TRBV6-5 and TRBJ2-5, with 8 bases lining up with TRBD2. This CDR3 has 16 residues. CDR1 and CDR2 (germline): MNHEY, SVGAGI. Trimming removed 2 bases from V and 1 base from J; junction bases left unmatched: 6. CDR3 nucleotide sequence: TGTGCCAGCAGTTACGCCCGCGGGGGGCCCCAAGAGACCCAGTACTTC. It translates to CASSYARGGPQETQYF.

The gene calls are TRBV19 and TRBJ2-3; 8 nucleotides line up with TRBD2. In germline, CDR1 is LNHDA, CDR2 SQIVND (reference sequence). V was clipped by 5 bases and J by 2 bases; unmatched bases: 6. The CDR3 spans 15 residues. The CDR3 DNA reads as TGTGCCAGTAGTCCGGCAGCGGGGGTCACAGATACGCAGTATTTT. The encoded protein is CASSPAAGVTDTQYF.

This chain links TRBV11-3 with TRBJ2-3; TRBD2 matches at 8 bases. Trimming removed 5 bases from V and 5 bases from J; junction bases left unmatched: 15. This CDR3 spans 17 amino acids. Germline CDR1 SGHNT, CDR2 YENEEA. This chain's CDR3 is CASSHNPPGLGGDTQYF. CDR3 nucleotides: TGTGCCAGCAGCCATAATCCACCGGGACTAGGGGGAGATACGCAGTATTTT.

Notes on this clone: Distinct nucleotide sequences in the sample also encode this CDR3. The V and J genes are TRBV19 and TRBJ2-7, with TRBD2 identical over 7 bases. V shed 1 base, J shed 3 bases, and the junction held 0 bases outside the gene matches. CDR3 size: 13 residues. Germline CDR1 LNHDA, CDR2 SQIVND (reference sequence). Here the CDR3 reads CASSIGEGYEQYF. The CDR3 DNA reads as TGTGCCAGTAGTATAGGGGAGGGCTACGAGCAGTACTTC.

A word on this clone: Germline and junction disagree at one end, which may indicate a read error. V usage is TRBV5-1 and J usage is TRBJ2-3; D is possibly TRBD1 or TRBD2 (5 bases each). CDR1 is SGHRS, CDR2 YFSETQ, per germline. CDR3 size: 15 residues. The CDR3 DNA reads TGCGCCAGCAGCTTGGGAGGGGTCGGCACAGATACGCGGTATTTT. The encoded protein is CASSLGGVGTDTRYF. The variable domain in full, completed from reference TRBV5-1 and TRBJ2-3, reads KAGVTQTPRYLIKTRGQQVTLSCSPISGHRSVSWYQQTPGQGLQFLFEYFSETQRNKGNFPGRFSGRQFSNSRSEMNVSTLELGDSALYLCASSLGGVGTDTRYFGPGTRLTVL.

The chain couples TRBV11-1 to TRBJ2-1; a possible D gene is TRBD1 (5 bases). CDR3 length: 11 amino acids. Per germline, CDR1 SGHAT and CDR2 FQDESV (reference sequence). The germline V and J ends were trimmed by 3 bases and 12 bases, with 9 bases remaining between them. CDR3 protein: CASSFDDRQFF. CDR3 DNA: TGTGCCAGCAGCTTTGACGACAGGCAGTTCTTC.

This chain joins TRBV7-2 and TRBJ1-2; D uncertain. The CDR3 spans 16 residues. Per germline, CDR1 SGHTA and CDR2 FQGNSA. Deletions cut 5 bases from V and 0 bases from J, with 16 bases between. This CDR3 reads CASSVGGVRPNYGYTF. The CDR3 DNA reads as TGTGCCAGCAGCGTCGGTGGGGTAAGGCCTAACTATGGCTACACCTTC.

The V gene is TRBV19, the J gene TRBJ2-1; TRBD1 might be the D (6 bases). Looked up from germline, CDR1 is LNHDA and CDR2 is SQIVND (reference sequence). There are 15 residues in the CDR3. V lost 3 bases, J lost 1 base, and 10 bases lay in between. CDR3 in amino acids: CASSIEQGSYNEQFF. The DNA for the CDR3 is TGTGCCAGTAGTATTGAACAGGGTTCCTACAATGAGCAGTTCTTC. The whole variable domain, filled in from reference TRBV19 and TRBJ2-1, reads DGGITQSPKYLFRKEGQNVTLSCEQNLNHDAMYWYRQDPGQGLRLIYYSQIVNDFQKGDIAEGYSVSREKKESFPLTVTSAQKNPTAFYLCASSIEQGSYNEQFFGPGTRLTVL.

The chain joins TRBV5-1 to TRBJ2-2; D perhaps matches TRBD1 (6 bases). The CDR3 is made up of 13 amino acids. Trimming took off 4 bases at V and 6 bases at J, with 10 bases between the two ends. Germline V gene data show CDR1 as SGHRS and CDR2 as YFSETQ. In DNA, the CDR3 is TGCGCCAGCAGCGCCAGGGGTGCCGGGGAGCTGTTTTTT. Its protein product is CASSARGAGELFF.

CDR3 nucleotide sequence: TGTGCCAGCAGCCACACCACCAGGGTCTCGGAGACCCAGTACTTC. Amino acid sequence: CASSHTTRVSETQYF. The genes are TRBV7-9 and TRBJ2-5; TRBD1 is a possible D gene (5 bases). V was shortened by 5 bases and J by 5 bases, with 18 bases between the two germline ends. The CDR3 is 15 amino acids. CDR1 is SEHNR, CDR2 FQNEAQ, per germline (reference sequence).

The gene calls are TRBV9 and TRBJ1-1, with TRBD1 identical over 7 bases. The CDR3 sequence is 14 residues long. Germline V gives CDR1 SGDLS, CDR2 YYNGEE. V dropped 4 bases and J dropped 3; count of bases not matched to a gene: 6. The CDR3 spells CASSPYDRDTEAFF. CDR3 in DNA: TGTGCCAGCAGCCCTTATGACAGGGACACTGAAGCTTTCTTT.